This TCR beta chain is drawn from a study of T cells in Graves' hyperthyroidism and ophthalmopathy (dated by TCRdb to between 2018 and 2021). Background on the whole study: Peripheral blood was collected at initial diagnosis, before any treatment. The paper reports TCR Vbeta CDR3 sequencing of some 140 peripheral blood samples: over 40 ophthalmopathy, 75 to 80 hyperthyroidism and some 17 progressor patients. An independent validation cohort of 18 to 20 hyperthyroidism patients and 15 or so patients who later progressed to ophthalmopathy tested prospective prediction of ophthalmopathy. Once sampling was done, hyperthyroidism patients were given methimazole at a starting dose of 30 mg daily, whereas ophthalmopathy patients were given high-dose intravenous methylprednisolone. The 100 discovery patients were randomly divided into training and test sets at a 7:3 ratio. In addition, the study compared T-cell repertoires in thyroid tissue and in blood from over 5 Graves' hyperthyroidism patients. A discovery cohort of about a hundred patients, fewer than 50 with Graves' ophthalmopathy and approximately 57 with stable Graves' hyperthyroidism, was used to find distinguishing TCR V-J signatures. The paper as a whole reports these results and caveats: Blood samples also contained most of the expanded thyroid clonotypes (frequency above 0.001), which suggests that blood repertoires may reflect thyroid immune responses. Ophthalmopathy was separated from stable hyperthyroidism by a 13 V-J signature model, with over 85% sensitivity and 81% to 83% specificity obtained in cross-validation and 80%/75% obtained in testing. In validation, the model predicted progression to ophthalmopathy with approximately 70% sensitivity and 72.22% specificity, a median of 6.5 months before onset. No statistical method was used to fix the sample size in advance, and group allocation was not hidden from the investigators.

This clonotype was detected many times. Its cognate antigen has yet to be identified. The record has no base qualities; no much larger clone is one base away. From the cysteine up to the phenylalanine, the CDR3 has a length of 16 residues. Left in the record is the CDR3 DNA by itself, 48 bases read in frame from the first base. Sequences SGHRS (CDR1) and YFSETQ (CDR2) are obtained from the germline V gene. V has 2 bases trimmed and J has 3 bases trimmed; junction bases matching no gene number 10. Graves' hyperthyroidism was defined as stable when no progression to ophthalmopathy occurred over 18 months of follow-up. Hyperthyroidism patients were aged 18 to 65 years and newly diagnosed, with disease duration of less than 2 months. The study excluded patients with uncontrolled infections, other autoimmune diseases, pregnancy or lactation. Diagnoses relied on clinical symptoms, serum thyroxine and TRAb, thyroid ultrasound and orbital computed tomography. Ficoll-Paque density gradient centrifugation was used to isolate PBMCs from around 10 ml of fresh peripheral blood. Trizol reagent was used to extract total RNA, and RNA quality was then checked on an Agilent 2100 Bioanalyzer.

Amplification of TCR beta CDR3 regions was carried out from RNA transcripts. A first-round RT-PCR of the TCR CDR3 used the HTBI primer set with the Qiagen OneStep RT-PCR kit. The libraries were constructed in a second round of multiplex PCR and then size-selected and purified. Sequencing of the libraries was done on an Illumina HiSeq2000 using paired-end 100 bp reads. In the authors' own workflow: Raw data were processed with SOAPnuke, discarding reads with adapters, uncalled bases, mean Phred below 15, or no exact constant-primer or identifier match. High-quality paired reads were merged with COPE v1.2.5, and unique nucleotide sequences were defined as clonotypes. Clonotypes were aligned to IMGT TRBV, TRBD and TRBJ reference segments using MiTCR v1.1. Analysis was restricted to V-J combinations with a frequency above 0.0001, which covered roughly 99% of repertoires. A TCS score was defined as the ratio of F50 (clonal expansion) to E x V (chaos), with BLOSUM62-based TCRdist applied between CDR3 peptides within each V-J. Welch's t-statistics and random forest reduced some 510 V-J features to 13, which were used in a naive Bayes classifier (R e1071). TCRdb trimmed public reads at Q25 via fastp, called clones via MiXCR and kept in-frame beta chains. Rows are unified per CDR3 protein, each entry keeping the most common DNA and genes. The V and J calls, along with clone size, are taken from TCRdb and not from the paper's own processing. Here the sample has some 300,000 distinct CDR3 sequences; 12% to 15% occur a single time. The biggest ten clones account for 7% to 9.5% of the sample.

The sequenced sample consisted of blood. The TCR comes from a woman aged 40-49 years with Graves' hyperthyroidism. The receptor chain draws on TRBV5-1 and TRBJ2-5, with 7 junctional bases fitting TRBD2. The CDR3 has the sequence CASSFGASGGEETQYF. The bases read TGCGCCAGCAGCTTCGGGGCTAGCGGAGGGGAAGAGACCCAGTACTTC.